Below are 21 T cell receptor beta chains sequenced from a single sample in a study of cytomegalovirus exposure and HLA in healthy donors. Use of 60 Vbeta and 13 Jbeta primers characterized the PCR. Clones were sequenced by immunoSEQ multiplex PCR, and TCRdb holds only the in-frame ones, with some missing. The data contain fewer than 120,000 clones, 75% to 80% of them singletons. The sample consisted of PBMCs. These TCRs come from a woman in her 30s in good health and CMV-seronegative.

The chain carries TRBV14 and TRBJ2-1; a possible D gene is TRBD2 (6 bases). Germline V gene data show CDR1 as SGHDN and CDR2 as FVKESK. The V and J ends lost 2 bases and 8 bases respectively, with 19 bases between them. The CDR3 is 16 amino acids. The CDR3: CASSQTPGSPSDEQFF. CDR3 DNA sequence: TGTGCCAGCAGCCAAACACCCGGGAGCCCTAGTGATGAGCAGTTCTTC.

The genes are TRBV30 and TRBJ2-7, with D maybe TRBD2 (7 bases). Germline CDR1 GTSNPN, CDR2 SVGIG (reference sequence). CDR3 size: 12 residues. V was shortened by 6 bases and J by 9 bases, with 18 bases between the two germline ends. This CDR3 is CACFEEGGVQYF. The CDR3 region has the DNA TGTGCCTGTTTCGAAGAGGGGGGGGTGCAGTACTTC.

This chain joins TRBV28 and TRBJ1-2, with D maybe TRBD1 (5 bases). CDR3 length: 12 amino acids. Deletions cut 7 bases from V and 5 bases from J, with 11 bases between. CDR1 and CDR2 (germline): MDHEN, SYDVKM. The CDR3 loop is CASTGRAYGYTF. CDR3 coding DNA: TGTGCCAGCACCGGCAGGGCGTATGGCTACACCTTC.

The chain employs TRBV29-1 and TRBJ2-7, with a tentative D call TRBD1 (6 bases). Germline CDR1 and CDR2: SQVTM and ANQGSEA. This CDR3 is built from 13 residues. Trimming removed 7 bases from V and 5 bases from J, with 18 bases in between. The CDR3 DNA reads TGCAGCGGGTTAAGGGCTCAGGGGCACGAGCAGTACTTC. As protein: CSGLRAQGHEQYF.

This chain connects TRBV30 to TRBJ2-5, with D unclear. The CDR3 is 15 amino acids. V lost 2 bases, J lost 2 bases, and 15 bases lay in between. The germline gives CDR1 GTSNPN, CDR2 SVGIG (reference sequence). The CDR3 is CAWSFPITEQETQYF. The CDR3, as DNA: TGTGCCTGGAGTTTCCCCATTACAGAACAAGAGACCCAGTACTTC.

The chain uses TRBV7-2 and TRBJ2-2; 14 nucleotides agree with TRBD2. Germline V CDR1 and CDR2: SGHTA, FQGNSA. This CDR3 spans 15 amino acids. Trimming took 6 bases from V and 8 from J; bases not matched to a gene: 5. This CDR3 is CASSRTSGGWGELFF. Here the CDR3 DNA reads TGTGCCAGCAGTCGGACTAGCGGGGGGTGGGGGGAGCTGTTTTTT.

This chain uses TRBV5-1 with TRBJ2-7, with 7 nucleotides matching TRBD1. CDR3 size: 15 residues. Germline V lookup: CDR1 SGHRS, CDR2 YFSETQ. V trimming: 0 bases; J trimming: 3 bases; junction bases outside the gene matches: 6. CDR3 coding DNA: TGCGCCAGCAGCTTGGGGCAGGGGGTACTCTACGAGCAGTACTTC. Its translation is CASSLGQGVLYEQYF.

J is TRBJ2-7 and V is TRBV29-1; 12 nucleotides align to TRBD2. After removal of 7 bases from V and 4 bases from J, the junction contained 8 bases not matched to a gene. CDR1 is SQVTM, CDR2 ANQGSEA, per germline. CDR3 size: 14 residues. The CDR3 here is CSALTSGRPYEQYF. The CDR3 nucleotides read TGCAGCGCCCTGACTAGCGGGAGACCGTACGAGCAGTACTTC.

This chain links TRBV6-5 with TRBJ2-1; 7 positions match TRBD2. There are 13 residues in the CDR3. CDR1 is MNHEY and CDR2 is SVGAGI in the germline V gene. The V segment lost 8 bases and the J segment 3 bases; nucleotides outside the gene matches: 4. CDR3 sequence (DNA): TGTGCCAGCCTCAGCGGGGACTACAATGAGCAGTTCTTC. It encodes CASLSGDYNEQFF.

This clone has only one observation. The V gene is TRBV30, the J gene TRBJ1-2, with 9 bases matching TRBD1. Trimming took 1 base from V and 6 from J; bases not matched to a gene: 3. CDR1 GTSNPN and CDR2 SVGIG come from the germline V gene (reference sequence). The CDR3 contains 13 residues. This chain's CDR3 is CAWSGDRENGYTF. DNA for the CDR3: TGTGCCTGGAGTGGGGACAGGGAGAATGGCTACACCTTC.

About this clone itself: One end of the junction is discordant with germline, which a read error may explain. V usage is TRBV5-4 and J usage is TRBJ1-3; D is unclear. The germline V gene has CDR1 SGHNT and CDR2 YYREEE (reference sequence). CDR3 length: 12 amino acids. The CDR3 spells CASSSDFAKKHF. CDR3 coding DNA: TGTGCCAGCAGCTCCGACTTTGCCAAAAAGCATTTT.

This chain links TRBV28 with TRBJ2-3; 10 bases are a match to TRBD1. V lost 6 bases and J lost 4; bases outside the gene matches: 16. Germline CDR1 reads MDHEN; CDR2 reads SYDVKM. The CDR3 is 18 amino acids. The CDR3 DNA reads as TGTGCCAGCAGGCAACCGGGACAGGGGTTTCGGGCCCCAGATACGCAGTATTTT. It encodes CASRQPGQGFRAPDTQYF.

CDR3 sequence: CASSYSTGQEFYEQYF. Here the CDR3 DNA reads TGTGCCAGCAGTTACTCGACCGGACAGGAGTTTTACGAGCAGTACTTC. V and J are TRBV6-5 and TRBJ2-7; 7 bases line up with TRBD1. The CDR3 extends over 16 amino acids. J gave up 4 bases and V 0 bases, and 9 bases lay outside the gene matches. CDR1 and CDR2 (germline): MNHEY, SVGAGI.

The rearrangement uses TRBV7-9 and TRBJ1-6, with 11 bases matching TRBD1. CDR1 is SEHNR, CDR2 FQNEAQ, per germline (reference sequence). With 5 bases clipped from V and 9 bases from J, the junction kept 6 bases outside the gene matches. This CDR3 is built from 15 residues. CDR3 nucleotide sequence: TGTGCCAGCAGCATAGACGGGACAGGGGGTTCACCCCTCCACTTT. Translation: CASSIDGTGGSPLHF.

The chain uses TRBV29-1 and TRBJ2-7; 10 nucleotides line up with TRBD1. V was pared by 1 base and J by 3 bases, with 3 bases of the junction left unmatched. The CDR3 is 14 residues long. Germline CDR1 reads SQVTM; CDR2 reads ANQGSEA. The CDR3 reads CSVEGQGADYEQYF. Written as DNA, the CDR3 is TGCAGCGTTGAAGGACAGGGGGCTGACTACGAGCAGTACTTC.

This rearrangement joins TRBV30 to TRBJ1-5; perhaps TRBD1 as D (6 bases). The germline V gene has CDR1 GTSNPN and CDR2 SVGIG (reference sequence). The CDR3 runs 14 residues. V was shortened by 7 bases and J by 0 bases, with 13 bases between the two germline ends. CDR3 bases: TGTGCCTTATCCACAGGGCTTAGCAATCAGCCCCAGCATTTT. It specifies CALSTGLSNQPQHF.

CDR3 sequence (DNA): TGCGCCAGCAGCCAAGGGACTAGCGGTTACAATGAGCAGTTCTTC. Its translation is CASSQGTSGYNEQFF. The chain combines TRBV4-3 with TRBJ2-1; 10 bases agree with TRBD2. The V gene's germline CDR1 is LGHNA and CDR2 YSLEER. With 1 base clipped from V and 4 bases from J, the junction kept 1 base outside the gene matches. This CDR3 has 15 residues.

The chain recombines TRBV23-1 with TRBJ1-4, with D possibly being TRBD1 (5 bases). TRBV23-1 is an open reading frame, and its role is uncertain. V lost 9 bases and J lost 3, with 17 bases in between. The CDR3 covers 15 residues. CDR3 sequence: CASTGVWGSNEKLFF. In DNA form, the CDR3 reads TGCGCCAGTACGGGGGTGTGGGGTTCTAATGAAAAACTGTTTTTT.

This chain joins TRBV6-4 and TRBJ1-6; D is undetermined. Per germline, CDR1 MRHNA and CDR2 SNTAGT. Between the trimmed V and J ends, which lost 6 bases and 6 bases, there was a span of 12 bases. The CDR3 runs 14 residues. CDR3 DNA sequence: TGTGCCAGCAGCTCCGATTCGGGTAATTCACCCCTCCACTTT. Amino acids: CASSSDSGNSPLHF.

The chain is built from TRBV2 and TRBJ1-1; 7 bases map to TRBD1. This CDR3 has 9 amino acids. V shed 8 bases and J 11 bases; nucleotides not matched to a gene: 2. Germline lookup yields CDR1 SNHLY and CDR2 FYNNEI. The CDR3 region is CASRQGAFF. CDR3 sequence (DNA): TGTGCCAGCCGACAGGGCGCTTTCTTT. The entire variable domain, with the rest obtained from reference TRBV2 and TRBJ1-1, is as follows: EPEVTQTPSHQVTQMGQEVILRCVPISNHLYFYWYRQILGQKVEFLVSFYNNEISEKSEIFDDQFSVERPDGSNFTLKIRSTKLEDSAMYFCASRQGAFFGQGTRLTVV.

This chain connects TRBV7-8 to TRBJ1-2; 8 bases agree with TRBD1. The ends lost 1 base at V and 5 bases at J; junction bases unmatched: 0. CDR1 and CDR2 from the germline V gene are SGHVS and FQNEAQ. The CDR3 length is 13 residues. As DNA, the CDR3 is TGTGCCAGCAGCTTAGGACAGGGGTATGGCTACACCTTC. This encodes CASSLGQGYGYTF.